These 17 T cell receptor beta chains share one sample of origin, sequenced in a study of metastatic and nonmetastatic thyroid tumors. TCRdb reanalyzed the PCR reads via MiXCR. The sample yields about 92,000 clones, about 16% seen once. Not a single patient had been given any form of treatment at any point before undergoing thyroid surgery. Sequencing used blood. The receptors were gathered from a female donor with papillary thyroid cancer or a benign thyroid nodule (not recorded which). Some clones in this sample may be carry-over from other donors' samples.

This clone was detected ten times or more. The chain recombines TRBV9 with TRBJ1-4; tentative D call: TRBD1 (6 bases). CDR1 and CDR2 from the germline V gene are SGDLS and YYNGEE. The germline V and J ends were trimmed by 6 bases and 5 bases, with 14 bases remaining between them. The CDR3 has 14 amino acids. CDR3 sequence reads: CASNLGGANEKLFF. CDR3 DNA: TGTGCCAGCAACCTCGGGGGGGCGAATGAAAAACTGTTTTTT.

In this sample, this clone turned up a few times. A much larger clonotype is one base distant, so this may be a read error. V usage is TRBV20-1 and J usage is TRBJ1-2; possibly TRBD1 for D (5 bases). The CDR3 sequence is 11 residues long. Germline CDR1 DFQATT, CDR2 SNEGSKA (reference sequence). The chain's CDR3 is CSAQGNYVYTF. The DNA for the CDR3 is TGCAGTGCTCAGGGCAACTATGTCTACACCTTC.

The table lists this clone with many counts. The V call is TRBV7-8, the J call TRBJ1-1, with 9 positions matching TRBD1. The germline gives CDR1 SGHVS, CDR2 FQNEAQ. V was clipped by 3 bases and J by 1 base; unmatched bases: 6. The length of the CDR3 is 16 residues. CDR3 sequence reads: CASSLRQGVGNTEAFF. In DNA form, the CDR3 reads TGTGCCAGCAGCTTGAGACAGGGGGTCGGGAACACTGAAGCTTTCTTT.

The table lists this clone with many counts. J is TRBJ1-2 and V is TRBV12-3 or TRBV12-4, with D uncertain. The CDR3 spans 12 residues. Trimming stripped 3 bases from V and 4 bases from J, with 6 bases between. In DNA, the CDR3 is TGTGCCAGCAGTTTGACCCTCTATGGCTACACCTTC. This gives the protein CASSLTLYGYTF.

This clone was picked up many times. V gene TRBV20-1 combines with J gene TRBJ1-4, with 7 bases aligning to TRBD1. The CDR3 runs to 15 residues. Looked up from germline, CDR1 is DFQATT and CDR2 is SNEGSKA (reference sequence). Trimming at V came to 5 bases and at J to 3 bases, leaving 9 bases not matched to a gene. The chain's CDR3 is CSAPGGPFSNEKLFF. CDR3 bases: TGCAGTGCTCCAGGGGGACCGTTTTCTAATGAAAAACTGTTTTTT.

This clone was picked up many times. The V gene is TRBV11-2, the J gene TRBJ2-3; 8 bases map to TRBD2. The V segment lost 1 base and the J segment 2 bases; nucleotides outside the gene matches: 5. Germline values: CDR1 SGHAT, CDR2 FQNNGV. This CDR3 is built from 16 residues. CDR3 in DNA: TGTGCCAGCAGCTTAGTAGGCGGGGGGTACACAGATACGCAGTATTTT. This sequence encodes CASSLVGGGYTDTQYF.

This clone was found many times. The chain employs TRBV6-6 and TRBJ1-2, with 8 bases fitting TRBD1. The CDR3 totals 15 residues. V shed 0 bases and J 8 bases; nucleotides not matched to a gene: 8. Germline assignment: CDR1 MNHNY and CDR2 SVGAGI (reference sequence). The CDR3 nucleotides read TGTGCCAGCAGTTACTCGAGGGCAGGGGGCATCGGCTACACCTTC. Encoded protein: CASSYSRAGGIGYTF.

In this sample, this clone turned up a few times. An end of the junction does not agree with germline; a read error may underlie this. Written as DNA, the CDR3 is TGTGCCAGCAGTTTGGGGACAGGATACACAGGTACGCAGTATTTT. It encodes CASSLGTGYTGTQYF. The chain recombines TRBV12-3 or TRBV12-4 with TRBJ2-3; 8 bases are shared with TRBD1. This CDR3 has 15 residues.

This clone has only a few counts. The rearrangement uses TRBV6-1 and TRBJ1-4; no reliable D call. The germline gives CDR1 MNHNS, CDR2 SASEGT. The germline V and J ends were trimmed by 3 bases and 6 bases, with 8 bases remaining between them. The CDR3 contains 13 residues. The CDR3 sequence is CASSDTRDEKLFF. The CDR3 bases are TGTGCCAGCAGTGACACTCGGGATGAAAAACTGTTTTTT.

This clone was counted at least ten times. The chain uses TRBV11-1 and TRBJ2-2, with 10 bases identical to TRBD1. The CDR3 is made up of 19 amino acids. With V trimmed by 4 bases and J by 2 bases, 13 bases remained unmatched. Looked up from germline, CDR1 is SGHAT and CDR2 is FQDESV (reference sequence). Here the CDR3 DNA reads TGTGCCAGCAGCTCGCACCAAGTTAGGACAGGGGGTAACACCGGGGAGCTGTTTTTT. This sequence encodes CASSSHQVRTGGNTGELFF.

This clone was found many times. J is TRBJ2-7 and V is TRBV20-1; D possibly matches TRBD1 or TRBD2 (6 bases each). Germline V lookup: CDR1 DFQATT, CDR2 SNEGSKA (reference sequence). The V gene lost 7 bases and the J gene lost 6 bases, with 22 bases spanning the gap. The length of the CDR3 is 14 residues. CDR3 region: CSVRGQIALGEQYF. CDR3 in DNA: TGCAGTGTCCGGGGGCAGATCGCCTTAGGCGAGCAGTACTTC.

This clone has just a few counts. The rearrangement uses TRBV28 and TRBJ1-1; TRBD1 might be the D (5 bases). CDR3 length equals 13 residues. The V end lost 6 bases, the J end lost 5 bases, and 13 bases lay between the germline ends. CDR1 is MDHEN, CDR2 SYDVKM, per germline. The CDR3 loop reads CASSLGGATEAFF. Here the CDR3 DNA reads TGTGCCAGCAGCTTGGGGGGAGCGACTGAAGCTTTCTTT.

This clone appeared many times. This chain links TRBV19 with TRBJ1-2; the match to TRBD1 covers 9 bases. Germline assignment: CDR1 LNHDA and CDR2 SQIVND (reference sequence). There are 14 residues in the CDR3. V lost 6 bases, J lost 7 bases, and 9 bases stayed unmatched. CDR3 nucleotide sequence: TGTGCCAGTAGGGCGACAGGGGGTTCTCCTGGCTACACCTTC. This codes for CASRATGGSPGYTF.

This clone was seen repeatedly, ten times or more. The chain combines TRBV20-1 with TRBJ1-2; D remains ambiguous. V dropped 3 bases and J dropped 4 bases, with 0 bases sitting between them. Germline loops: CDR1 DFQATT, CDR2 SNEGSKA (reference sequence). The CDR3 contains 9 residues. This CDR3 reads CSASYGYTF. Written as DNA, the CDR3 is TGCAGTGCTAGCTATGGCTACACCTTC.

This clone was seen a handful of times. A much larger clone differs from this one at a single base, so this may be a read error. J is TRBJ1-1 and V is TRBV5-6; 7 nucleotides agree with TRBD1. The V segment lost 9 bases and the J segment 1 base; nucleotides outside the gene matches: 12. Germline assignment: CDR1 SGHDT and CDR2 YYEEEE. CDR3 length: 15 residues. CDR3 sequence (DNA): TGTGCCATCAGATCCACAGGGGCCCCGAACACTGAAGCTTTCTTT. It translates to CAIRSTGAPNTEAFF.

This clone was counted a few times. The chain uses TRBV4-2 and TRBJ2-2; 8 bases agree with TRBD1. Losses at the gene ends were 0 bases for V and 3 bases for J; bases not matched to a gene: 3. From germline, CDR1 is LGHNA and CDR2 YNFKEQ. The length of the CDR3 is 16 residues. The CDR3 loop reads CASSQDPDRDTGELFF. CDR3 DNA sequence: TGTGCCAGCAGCCAAGATCCGGACAGGGACACCGGGGAGCTGTTTTTT.

There are many counts of this clone. The junction departs from the called germline gene at one end, perhaps through a read error. The chain is built from TRBV12-3 or TRBV12-4 and TRBJ2-4, with D perhaps being TRBD1 or TRBD2 (5 bases each). There are 11 residues in the CDR3. The CDR3 loop is CASSPGTAKNF. The DNA of the CDR3 is TGTGCCAGCAGTCCCGGGACCGCCAAGAACTTC.